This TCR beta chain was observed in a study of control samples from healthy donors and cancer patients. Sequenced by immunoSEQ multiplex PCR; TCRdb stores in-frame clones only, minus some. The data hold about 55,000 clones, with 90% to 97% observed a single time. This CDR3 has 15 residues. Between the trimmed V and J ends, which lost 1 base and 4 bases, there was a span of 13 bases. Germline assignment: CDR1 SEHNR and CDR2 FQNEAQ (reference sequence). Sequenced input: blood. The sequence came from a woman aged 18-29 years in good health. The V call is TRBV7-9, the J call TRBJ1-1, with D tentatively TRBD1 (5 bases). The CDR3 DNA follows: TGTGCCAGCAGCTTAGGGGGATCGGGGGGCACTGAAGCTTTCTTT. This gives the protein CASSLGGSGGTEAFF.